This passage covers 27 T cell receptor delta chains from one sample sequenced in a study of gamma-delta chains in newborns, infants, children. TCRdb used CATT to re-call clones from the reads. The data contain about 800 delta-chain clones, approximately 0.99% of them singletons. Sample: blood. Source of these receptors: a child in good health.

About this clone itself: A read error likely explains this, since a far larger clone differs by one base. At the DNA level, this CDR3 is encoded by other sequences in the same sample as well. The chain employs TRDV3 and TRDJ1, with 7 bases lining up with TRDD3. Germline CDR1 reads TVYSNPD; CDR2 reads GDNSRS (reference sequence). This CDR3 region has 17 residues. This CDR3 is CAFNPSAILGMFDKLIF. CDR3 coding DNA: TGCGCCTTTAATCCTTCAGCGATACTGGGGATGTTCGATAAACTCATCTTT.

Comments on this clone: The likely explanation is a read error, given a far larger clone one base away. Other nucleotide sequences in the sample specify the same CDR3. The rearrangement links TRDV2 to TRDJ3, with 10 bases lining up with TRDD3. Germline CDR1 and CDR2: GEAIGNYY and EKD. This CDR3 region has 18 residues. Written as DNA, the CDR3 is TGTGCCTGTGACACGGGGGGATACGACTCCTGGGACACCCGGCAGATGTTTTTC. Its translation is CACDTGGYDSWDTRQMFF.

With regard to this clone: The protein given by TCRdb reflects a much larger clone and differs at residue 5 from this DNA's translation, likely from a read error; the protein shown is the DNA's translation. The chain couples TRDV2 to TRDJ1, with 12 bases lining up with TRDD3. This CDR3 is built from 19 residues. V shed 7 bases, J shed 2 bases, and the junction held 19 bases outside the gene matches. Germline assignment: CDR1 GEAIGNYY and CDR2 EKD. CDR3 protein: CACDALLGDTWTQTDKLIF. In nucleotides, the CDR3 is TGTGCCTGCGACGCGTTACTGGGGGATACATGGACCCAGACCGATAAACTCATCTTT.

Comment on this clone: A single base separates this from a much larger clone, so it may be a read error. The chain joins TRDV1 to TRDJ1, with TRDD3 matching over 7 bases. The CDR3 spans 17 residues. In germline, CDR1 is TSWWSYY, CDR2 QGS. The CDR3 DNA reads TGTGCTCTCACCCGGGGGTGGGGGACCCAAAGCGCCGATAAACCCATCTTT. Its translation: CALTRGWGTQSADKPIF.

This clone appeared a few times. A far larger clone differs by one base, so this is likely a read error. The identical CDR3 is also encoded by other nucleotide sequences in the sample. This sequence joins TRDV1 and TRDJ1, with TRDD3 matching over 10 bases. Trimming cost V 3 bases and J 4 bases; bases outside gene matches: 20. Germline loops: CDR1 TSWWSYY, CDR2 QGS. The CDR3 is 20 amino acids. CDR3 sequence reads: CALGDTIFHWGILGGDKLIF. CDR3 bases: TGTGCTCTTGGGGATACAATTTTCCATTGGGGGATACTCGGGGGCGATAAACTCATCTTT.

This clone is termed medium-sized (0.01 to 0.1%). This may stem from a read error, because a much larger clone lies one nucleotide away. The same CDR3 is also encoded by other DNA sequences in this sample. The chain is built from TRDV2 and TRDJ1; D may be TRDD3 (5 bases). The CDR3 has 18 residues. Germline-derived CDR1 and CDR2 are GEAIGNYY and EKD. The CDR3 bases are TGTGCCTGCGACACCGTGGGGACCGAACTCTTGTACACCGATAAACTCATCTTT. This translates into CACDTVGTELLYTDKLIF.

Turning to this clone: A far larger clone is a single base away, which makes a read error likely. This chain connects TRDV2 to TRDJ3; D perhaps matches TRDD3 (6 bases). The germline V gene encodes CDR1 GEAIGNYY and CDR2 EKD. The CDR3 sequence is 18 residues long. The CDR3, as DNA: TGTGCCTGTGACACCGCCGGGGGAAGCTCCTGGGACGCCCGACAGATGTTTTTC. This translates into CACDTAGGSSWDARQMFF.

Points on this clone: A read error is the likely source, as a far larger clone sits one nucleotide away. Other DNA sequences in the sample encode the same CDR3. The chain has TRDV2 and TRDJ1; 10 positions match TRDD3. This CDR3 region has 22 residues. CDR1 GEAIGNYY and CDR2 EKD come from the germline V gene. Losses at the gene ends were 2 bases for V and 0 bases for J; bases not matched to a gene: 23. The CDR3 sequence is CACDKLVLQMGDTDGYTDKLIF. The CDR3 bases are TGTGCCTGTGACAAGCTGGTCCTACAGATGGGGGATACCGATGGGTACACCGATAAACTCATCTTT.

A note on this clone: A far larger clone is one base from this, pointing to a likely read error. The same CDR3 is also encoded by other DNA sequences in this sample. This rearrangement joins TRDV2 to TRDJ3; TRDD3 aligns across 7 bases. V trimming: 0 bases; J trimming: 2 bases; junction bases outside the gene matches: 6. This CDR3 spans 18 amino acids. CDR1 is GEAIGNYY, CDR2 EKD, per germline. The CDR3 coding sequence is TGTGCCTGTGACACCTTGCTGGGGGTTACCTGGGACACCCGACAGATGTTTTTC. Its translation is CACDTLLGVTWDTRQMFF.

This clone was picked up a small number of times. This DNA translates differently at residue 14 from the TCRdb protein, which is that of a much larger clone; a read error is likely, and the protein shown is the DNA's own translation. The genes are TRDV3 and TRDJ1, with D possibly TRDD3 on 6 matching bases. The CDR3 runs 15 residues. Per the germline V gene, CDR1 is TVYSNPD and CDR2 is GDNSRS (reference sequence). The CDR3 bases are TGTGCCTTTATCCTGGGGACCTCATTCGGCGATAAACTCACCTTT. This sequence encodes CAFILGTSFGDKLTF.

About this clone itself: A far larger clone lies a single base away; this is likely a read error. The J gene is TRDJ3, the V gene TRDV2; weak D call: TRDD3 (6 bases). CDR1 is GEAIGNYY and CDR2 is EKD in the germline V gene. This CDR3 region has 18 residues. CDR3 coding DNA: TGTGCCTGTGGCACCGCCGGGGGAAGCTCCTGGGACACCCGACAGATGTTTTTC. This sequence encodes CACGTAGGSSWDTRQMFF.

As to this clone: This is likely an artifact of a read error, given a far larger clone one base away. Distinct nucleotide sequences in the sample also encode this CDR3. The chain combines TRDV2 with TRDJ1; 11 bases align to TRDD3. The CDR3 has 15 residues. Germline V gene lookup returns CDR1 GEAIGNYY and CDR2 EKD. Unmatched junction bases numbered 11, after V lost 7 bases and J lost 5 bases. The CDR3 DNA follows: TGTGCCTGCGACGTTATGGGGGATACGCTTGATAAACTCATCTTT. Protein product: CACDVMGDTLDKLIF.

This clone is large. The chain uses TRDV3 and TRDJ3; 10 positions agree with TRDD3. Germline-derived CDR1 and CDR2 are TVYSNPD and GDNSRS (reference sequence). The CDR3 sequence is 29 residues long. Germline trimming cut 1 base from V and 0 bases from J; bases unmatched to any gene: 39. CDR3 residues: CAFTRIGCSYLPSQPVLGDYSWDTRQMFF. The CDR3 bases are TGTGCCTTTACCCGAATAGGGTGTAGCTATCTGCCTTCCCAACCTGTACTGGGGGATTACTCCTGGGACACCCGACAGATGTTTTTC.

A remark on this clone: TCRdb lists the protein of a much larger clone for this DNA, which differs at residue 4, so this is likely a read error; the protein given here is translated from the DNA itself. The V gene is TRDV2, the J gene TRDJ1; 9 bases line up with TRDD3. This CDR3 is 15 amino acids long. Germline loops: CDR1 GEAIGNYY, CDR2 EKD. V shed 5 bases and J 0 bases; nucleotides not matched to a gene: 6. The CDR3, as DNA: TGTGCCTGTGTCAAACTGGGGGAACACACCGATAAACTCATCTTT. It specifies CACVKLGEHTDKLIF.

Comment on this clone: One end of the junction does not line up with germline, which may come from a read error. This chain joins TRDV1 and TRDJ1; TRDD3 matches at 12 bases. The CDR3 sequence is 20 residues long. Germline values: CDR1 TSWWSYY, CDR2 QGS. CDR3 region: CALGELPLYWGIHNTDKLIF. The DNA of the CDR3 is TGTGCTCTTGGGGAACTACCCCTCTACTGGGGGATACATAACACCGACAAACTCATCTTT.

This clone has more than one count but fewer than ten. A single base is all that separates this from a far larger clone, so a read error is likely. Within the sample, other DNA sequences also encode this same CDR3. The rearrangement joins TRDV2 to TRDJ3; 13 nucleotides align to TRDD3. This CDR3 is built from 20 residues. Per germline, CDR1 GEAIGNYY and CDR2 EKD. Trimming at V came to 2 bases and at J to 2 bases, leaving 8 bases not matched to a gene. The CDR3: CACDILLGDTRAWDTRQMFF. CDR3 DNA sequence: TGTGCCTGTGACATCCTACTGGGGGATACGCGGGCCTGGGACACCCGACAGATGTTTTTC.

This clone turned up a few times. V and J are TRDV2 and TRDJ3, with 10 positions matching TRDD3. Trimming cost V 1 base and J 0 bases; bases outside gene matches: 5. This CDR3 is 19 amino acids long. The germline V gene encodes CDR1 GEAIGNYY and CDR2 EKD. DNA for the CDR3: TGTGCCTGTGACACGACTGGGGGATCCAGCTCCTGGGACACCCGACAGATGTTTTTC. It translates to CACDTTGGSSSWDTRQMFF.

Of note for this clone: This sequence is one base from a far larger clone and is likely a read error. The chain carries TRDV2 and TRDJ3; D unresolved. The CDR3 has 20 residues. Looked up from germline, CDR1 is GEAIGNYY and CDR2 is EKD. V lost 0 bases, J lost 0 bases, and 17 bases lay in between. The CDR3 loop reads CACDTLERIPSSWDTRQMFF. The DNA for the CDR3 is TGTGCCTGTGACACCTTGGAGCGGATTCCAAGCTCCTGGGACACCCGACAGATGTTTTTC.

Concerning this clone: TCRdb attributes to this sequence the protein of a much larger clone, which differs from the DNA translation at residue 18; a read error is likely, and the protein displayed is translated from the DNA. The chain is built from TRDV2 and TRDJ3, with D possibly being TRDD3 (5 bases). The germline V gene encodes CDR1 GEAIGNYY and CDR2 EKD. The CDR3 is made up of 21 amino acids. The CDR3 DNA reads TGTGCCTGTGACACCGTTGTAGCTGAGTTGGCGAGCTCCTGGGACACCCGACGGATGTTTTTC. Translated: CACDTVVAELASSWDTRRMFF.

As concerns this clone: It differs at one base from a far larger clone, so likely a read error. Additional DNA sequences in this sample encode the identical CDR3. The chain is built from TRDV2 and TRDJ1, with 10 bases matching TRDD3. This CDR3 spans 19 amino acids. Germline V gene lookup returns CDR1 GEAIGNYY and CDR2 EKD. CDR3 sequence reads: CACDTVPTGTGGSSDKLIF. DNA for the CDR3: TGTGCCTGTGACACCGTCCCTACAGGTACTGGGGGATCATCGGATAAGCTCATCTTT.

This clone is judged medium-sized. This probably arose from a read error, given a far larger clone one base away. This rearrangement joins TRDV2 to TRDJ1; 7 positions agree with TRDD3. Germline V gives CDR1 GEAIGNYY, CDR2 EKD. The CDR3 runs to 16 residues. This chain's CDR3 is CACGTVGDKLPDKLIF. CDR3 coding DNA: TGTGCCTGTGGCACCGTTGGGGATAAGCTCCCCGATAAACTCATCTTT.

Notes on this clone: For this DNA, TCRdb reports the protein of a much larger clone, which diverges at residue 11, most likely from a read error; the protein presented here is translated directly from the DNA. The chain couples TRDV1 to TRDJ1; D remains unclear. In germline, CDR1 is TSWWSYY, CDR2 QGS. CDR3 length equals 17 residues. Trimming took 1 base from V and 11 from J, leaving 26 bases between them. CDR3: CALGERKIRYPYFRLIF. The DNA of the CDR3 is TGTGCTCTTGGGGAACGGAAGATTCGCTACCCTTACTTTCGGCTCATCTTT.

In its sample, this clone ranks as large (0.1 to 1%). This could be a read error, since a much larger clone is one nucleotide away. The sample carries other DNA sequences with the same CDR3. The chain uses TRDV2 and TRDJ3; 13 bases are a match to TRDD3. CDR3 length: 20 residues. Looked up from germline, CDR1 is GEAIGNYY and CDR2 is EKD. The CDR3 reads CACDTVLGDTLSWDTRQMFF. CDR3 nucleotide sequence: TGTGCCTGCGACACCGTACTGGGGGATACGCTTTCCTGGGACACCCGACAGATGTTTTTC.

In this sample, this clone is medium-sized (0.01 to 0.1%). A far larger clone is one base from this, pointing to a likely read error. The genes are TRDV2 and TRDJ1; TRDD3 aligns across 13 bases. Germline values: CDR1 GEAIGNYY, CDR2 EKD. CDR3 size: 23 residues. CDR3 bases: TGTGCCTGTGACACGCTTCCCTCCCCCTCCGTACTGGGGGATACGAGATGGACCGATAAACCCATCTTT. Translation gives CACDTLPSPSVLGDTRWTDKPIF.

Notes on this clone: A far larger clone is off by one base, so a read error is likely. This specimen includes other DNA sequences encoding the same CDR3. The chain links TRDV1 to TRDJ3, with TRDD3 identical over 11 bases. After removal of 1 base from V and 3 bases from J, the junction contained 17 bases not matched to a gene. CDR1 and CDR2 (germline): TSWWSYY, QGS. The CDR3 spans 23 residues. CDR3 region: CALGERASSVLGDIFWDTRQMFF. The CDR3 DNA follows: TGTGCTCTTGGGGAACGAGCTTCCTCCGTACTGGGGGATATCTTCTGGGACACCCGACAGATGTTTTTC.

The CDR3 nucleotides read TGTGCCTGTGACACCGGTCGACTGGGGGGCCGCTCCTGGGACACCCGACAGATGTTTTTC. It is translated as CACDTGRLGGRSWDTRQMFF. The V call is TRDV2, the J call TRDJ3, with TRDD3 matching over 8 bases. The CDR3 is 20 amino acids. Germline V gene data show CDR1 as GEAIGNYY and CDR2 as EKD. Trimming at V came to 0 bases and at J to 0 bases, leaving 9 bases not matched to a gene.

Comment on this clone: A far larger clone is just one base off, so this is likely a read error. Other DNA sequences from this sample encode an identical CDR3 as well. The chain uses TRDV2 and TRDJ1; 11 nucleotides align to TRDD3. The CDR3 contains 18 residues. V lost 0 bases and J lost 8; bases outside the gene matches: 16. The germline V gene has CDR1 GEAIGNYY and CDR2 EKD. In DNA form, the CDR3 reads TGTGCCTGTGACACCGTAGGAGGCTGGGGGATACAAGGTGACAAACTCATCTTT. Translated: CACDTVGGWGIQGDKLIF.